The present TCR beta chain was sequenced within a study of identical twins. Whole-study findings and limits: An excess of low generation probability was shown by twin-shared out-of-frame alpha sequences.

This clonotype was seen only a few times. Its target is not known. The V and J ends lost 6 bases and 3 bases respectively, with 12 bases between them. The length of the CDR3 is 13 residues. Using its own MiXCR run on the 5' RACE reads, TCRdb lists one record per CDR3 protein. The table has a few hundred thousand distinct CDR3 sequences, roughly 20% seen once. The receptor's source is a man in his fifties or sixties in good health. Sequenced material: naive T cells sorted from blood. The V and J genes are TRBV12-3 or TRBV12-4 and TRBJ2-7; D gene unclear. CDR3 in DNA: TGTGCCAGCAGATCCAGGAGACGCTACGAGCAGTACTTC. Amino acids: CASRSRRRYEQYF.